The 27 T cell receptor beta chains below all came from one sample that was sequenced in a study of CD8 T cells in ankylosing spondylitis. TCRdb recomputed calls from the 5' RACE reads with MiXCR, one row per CDR3 protein. The sample has around 300,000 distinct CDR3 sequences, roughly 14% seen once. Sequenced material: blood, either unsorted or a sorted T cell fraction (not recorded which). The receptors were gathered from a male donor with ankylosing spondylitis or in good health (not recorded which).

The CDR3 sequence is CASSEDFTDTQYF. CDR3 nucleotide sequence: TGTGCCAGCAGCGAGGACTTCACAGATACGCAGTATTTT. The chain is built from TRBV7-2 and TRBJ2-3; tentative D call: TRBD2 (5 bases). Germline V gene lookup returns CDR1 SGHTA and CDR2 FQGNSA. The length of the CDR3 is 13 residues. V lost 5 bases to trimming and J lost 2 bases, with 8 bases between them. Using reference TRBV7-2 and TRBJ2-3 for the parts outside the CDR3, the full variable domain is GAGVSQSPSNKVTEKGKDVELRCDPISGHTALYWYRQSLGQGLEFLIYFQGNSAPDKSGLPSDRFSAERTGGSVSTLTIQRTQQEDSAVYLCASSEDFTDTQYFGPGTRLTVL.

The chain recombines TRBV5-5 with TRBJ2-1, with 7 bases that match TRBD2. The CDR3 consists of 14 residues. The V gene's germline CDR1 is SGHKS and CDR2 YYEKEE (reference sequence). After removal of 0 bases from V and 8 bases from J, the junction contained 5 bases not matched to a gene. This CDR3 reads CASSLDGRRDEQFF. CDR3 sequence (DNA): TGTGCCAGCAGCTTGGACGGGAGGAGGGATGAGCAGTTCTTC.

V is TRBV27 and J is TRBJ2-7, with 11 bases fitting TRBD1. This CDR3 spans 14 amino acids. V was clipped by 7 bases and J by 5 bases; unmatched bases: 7. Germline CDR1 and CDR2: MNHEY and SMNVEV (reference sequence). CDR3 sequence: CASKKGQGAHEQYF. DNA of the CDR3: TGTGCCAGCAAGAAAGGACAGGGGGCACACGAGCAGTACTTC.

The CDR3 DNA sequence: TGTGCCAGCTCGCGGCTCCGGGACAGGGCAACCGGGGAGCTGTTTTTT. It encodes CASSRLRDRATGELFF. The chain employs TRBV18 and TRBJ2-2; 9 bases fit TRBD1. V shed 6 bases, J shed 5 bases, and the junction held 10 bases outside the gene matches. This CDR3 has 16 residues. Germline values: CDR1 KGHSH, CDR2 LQKENI.

The rearrangement joins TRBV20-1 to TRBJ2-5, with D maybe TRBD1 (6 bases). Trimming cost V 3 bases and J 5 bases, with 16 bases left between them. This CDR3 has 14 amino acids. CDR1 and CDR2 from the germline V gene are DFQATT and SNEGSKA (reference sequence). For the CDR3, the DNA is TGCAGTGCTAGTTGGCGACAGGTTCCGGAGACCCAGTACTTC. Translating it yields CSASWRQVPETQYF.

This clonotype was counted at least ten times. V gene TRBV29-1 combines with J gene TRBJ1-2; TRBD1 matches 7 bases. CDR1 and CDR2 (germline): SQVTM, ANQGSEA. Trimming removed 4 bases from V and 0 bases from J; junction bases left unmatched: 5. The CDR3 length is 14 residues. Written as DNA, the CDR3 is TGCAGCGTTGGGACCGGGACAGCTAACTATGGCTACACCTTC. Its translation is CSVGTGTANYGYTF. The variable domain in full, completed from reference TRBV29-1 and TRBJ1-2, reads SAVISQKPSRDICQRGTSLTIQCQVDSQVTMMFWYRQQPGQSLTLIATANQGSEATYESGFVIDKFPISRPNLTFSTLTVSNMSPEDSSIYLCSVGTGTANYGYTFGSGTRLTVV.

This clonotype was seen a few times. This may be a read error, as it is one base from a much larger clone. The chain joins TRBV9 to TRBJ2-1; D gene uncertain. V gave up 3 bases and J gave up 1 base, with 5 bases separating them. The CDR3 is made up of 13 amino acids. Germline V gene lookup returns CDR1 SGDLS and CDR2 YYNGEE. The CDR3 is CASSGGSYNEQFF. The CDR3 DNA is TGTGCCAGCAGCGGGGGATCCTACAATGAGCAGTTCTTC.

As regards this clonotype: A junction end diverges from the germline sequence, so it may reflect a read error. This rearrangement joins TRBV20-1 to TRBJ2-1; 13 bases fit TRBD2. The CDR3 runs 11 residues. Germline V gene data show CDR1 as DFQATT and CDR2 as SNEGSKA (reference sequence). CDR3 DNA sequence: TGCAGTGCTACACTAGCGGGGGGGCCTCTCTTC. Translation gives CSATLAGGPLF.

The rearrangement joins TRBV7-2 to TRBJ2-2; D not certain. V was pared by 5 bases and J by 3 bases, with 16 bases between. This CDR3 comprises 16 residues. Germline assignment: CDR1 SGHTA and CDR2 FQGNSA. The DNA of the CDR3 is TGTGCCAGCAGCCCTGTCCGGGCCTTGGACACCGGGGAGCTGTTTTTT. It encodes CASSPVRALDTGELFF.

The gene calls are TRBV7-8 and TRBJ1-2; 8 bases line up with TRBD1. The CDR3 runs 16 residues. Trimming removed 2 bases from V and 0 bases from J; junction bases left unmatched: 5. Germline V gene lookup returns CDR1 SGHVS and CDR2 FQNEAQ. CDR3 sequence: CASSLRRGQPNYGYTF. Here the CDR3 DNA reads TGTGCCAGCAGCTTACGCAGGGGGCAACCTAACTATGGCTACACCTTC.

The table lists this clonotype with a few counts. This chain links TRBV3-1 with TRBJ1-2; D is unclear. The ends were cut back, 0 bases at V and 7 bases at J, with 15 bases in the middle. Germline V gene sequence: CDR1 LGHDT, CDR2 YNNKEL (reference sequence). The CDR3 sequence is 15 residues long. The CDR3 DNA follows: TGTGCCAGCAGCCAAGACCGAAGGGCCTTCGGTGGCTACACCTTC. It translates to CASSQDRRAFGGYTF.

The V gene is TRBV24-1, the J gene TRBJ1-5; D may be TRBD1 (5 bases). The CDR3 is 13 residues long. V was trimmed by 5 bases and J by 1 base, leaving 5 bases between them. From germline, CDR1 is KGHDR and CDR2 SFDVKD. The CDR3 here is CATSGDSNQPQHF. The CDR3 bases are TGTGCCACCAGTGGGGACAGCAATCAGCCCCAGCATTTT.

This chain links TRBV5-1 with TRBJ1-2, with 7 bases identical to TRBD1. The V gene end was trimmed by 7 bases and the J gene end by 4 bases; junction bases not matched to a gene: 10. The CDR3 sequence is 14 residues long. CDR1 is SGHRS, CDR2 YFSETQ, per germline. The CDR3 loop reads CASGDIGDSYGYTF. The CDR3 bases are TGCGCCAGCGGAGACATCGGGGACAGCTATGGCTACACCTTC.

The chain couples TRBV20-1 to TRBJ2-7; D tentatively fits TRBD1 or TRBD2 (6 bases each). V was cut by 5 bases and J by 1 base, with 15 bases left in between. Germline loops: CDR1 DFQATT, CDR2 SNEGSKA (reference sequence). This CDR3 spans 14 amino acids. CDR3 sequence (DNA): TGCAGTGCTGGGGGGCATAGGGGATCCTACGAGCAGTACTTC. It specifies CSAGGHRGSYEQYF.

This clonotype was counted at least ten times. CDR3 sequence reads: CASRPRQGAGELFF. The CDR3, as DNA: TGTGCCAGCAGACCGCGACAGGGGGCCGGGGAGCTGTTTTTT. The chain is built from TRBV27 and TRBJ2-2; 9 nucleotides line up with TRBD1. The trim removed 6 bases at V and 6 bases at J, leaving 5 bases unmatched. The length of the CDR3 is 14 residues. Looked up from germline, CDR1 is MNHEY and CDR2 is SMNVEV (reference sequence).

This clonotype was seen more than once but under ten times. The genes are TRBV6-1 and TRBJ1-1; D uncertain. Germline-derived CDR1 and CDR2 are MNHNS and SASEGT. Trimming cost V 8 bases and J 0 bases, with 7 bases left between them. CDR3 length: 12 amino acids. The CDR3 is CASVRLNTEAFF. The CDR3 DNA reads as TGTGCCAGCGTGCGGCTGAACACTGAAGCTTTCTTT.

This clonotype came up many times. This rearrangement joins TRBV7-9 to TRBJ1-6; 8 bases align to TRBD1. Germline trimming cut 1 base from V and 5 bases from J; bases unmatched to any gene: 1. Germline lookup yields CDR1 SEHNR and CDR2 FQNEAQ (reference sequence). The CDR3 spans 15 residues. The CDR3 nucleotides read TGTGCCAGCAGCTTAGACAGGGGGAATAATTCACCCCTCCACTTT. Translation: CASSLDRGNNSPLHF.

This clonotype has just a few counts. J is TRBJ2-3 and V is TRBV12-3 or TRBV12-4; the D gene is possibly TRBD2 (5 bases). The CDR3 has 13 residues. V was pared by 7 bases and J by 10 bases, with 18 bases between. The CDR3 DNA reads TGTGCCAGCACTGATAGCTCGGTCGGGGCGCAGTATTTT. Protein sequence: CASTDSSVGAQYF.

CDR3: CASSQKEGAGQQETQYF. In DNA form, the CDR3 reads TGCGCCAGCAGCCAAAAGGAAGGGGCGGGACAGCAAGAGACCCAGTACTTC. The chain recombines TRBV4-1 with TRBJ2-5; TRBD1 might be the D (7 bases). CDR1 is MGHRA, CDR2 YSYEKL, per germline. This CDR3 is built from 17 residues. V was pared by 2 bases and J by 2 bases, with 18 bases between.

This clonotype was counted between two and nine times. The chain recombines TRBV7-2 with TRBJ2-3, with TRBD2 matching over 8 bases. V was pared by 6 bases and J by 4 bases, with 6 bases of the junction left unmatched. Germline V gene lookup returns CDR1 SGHTA and CDR2 FQGNSA. This CDR3 spans 14 amino acids. This chain's CDR3 is CASSWSGGADTQYF. DNA for the CDR3: TGTGCCAGCAGTTGGAGCGGGGGAGCAGATACGCAGTATTTT.

The chain employs TRBV4-1 and TRBJ2-3, with D perhaps matching TRBD1 or TRBD2 (6 bases each). The CDR3 is 15 amino acids. From germline, CDR1 is MGHRA and CDR2 YSYEKL. Trimming took off 0 bases at V and 6 bases at J, with 13 bases between the two ends. The chain's CDR3 is CASSQDATGRDTQYF. In DNA form, the CDR3 reads TGCGCCAGCAGCCAAGATGCAACAGGGAGGGATACGCAGTATTTT.

The V and J genes are TRBV15 and TRBJ1-2; D may be TRBD1 (5 bases). CDR1 LNHNV and CDR2 YYDKDF come from the germline V gene (reference sequence). V dropped 0 bases and J dropped 0 bases, with 14 bases sitting between them. The CDR3 runs 17 residues. The chain's CDR3 is CATSRERLQGANYGYTF. As DNA, the CDR3 is TGTGCCACCAGCAGAGAACGGCTGCAGGGAGCTAACTATGGCTACACCTTC.

In this sample, this clonotype turned up many times. This chain connects TRBV20-1 to TRBJ2-7; D unresolved. Germline CDR1 reads DFQATT; CDR2 reads SNEGSKA (reference sequence). This CDR3 is 11 amino acids long. V dropped 2 bases and J dropped 3 bases, with 5 bases sitting between them. The CDR3 protein is CSARHGYEQYF. CDR3 bases: TGCAGTGCTAGACATGGCTACGAGCAGTACTTC.

This chain connects TRBV5-1 to TRBJ1-2; no definite D call. This CDR3 spans 14 amino acids. Germline CDR1 is SGHRS and CDR2 is YFSETQ. Trimming pared 0 bases from V and 10 bases from J, leaving 16 bases between. CDR3: CASSLASGRQDYTF. The CDR3 DNA sequence: TGCGCCAGCAGCTTGGCCTCTGGACGGCAGGACTACACCTTC.

This clonotype was recorded a few times. The chain recombines TRBV12-3 or TRBV12-4 with TRBJ2-3; D gene unclear. Trimming pared 5 bases from V and 4 bases from J, leaving 7 bases between. The CDR3 contains 12 residues. The CDR3 DNA reads as TGTGCCAGCAGTGTCCCACCAGATACGCAGTATTTT. Translation gives CASSVPPDTQYF.

The sample holds many counts of this clonotype. The chain couples TRBV5-1 to TRBJ2-7; 11 bases are a match to TRBD2. Looked up from germline, CDR1 is SGHRS and CDR2 is YFSETQ. The CDR3 runs to 15 residues. The V gene end was trimmed by 5 bases and the J gene end by 4 bases; junction bases not matched to a gene: 8. The CDR3 DNA is TGCGCCAGCAGACCAACTAGCGGGAGTTTTTACGAGCAGTACTTC. Protein sequence: CASRPTSGSFYEQYF.

This clonotype was counted a few times. This chain uses TRBV25-1 with TRBJ2-5, with TRBD1 matching over 9 bases. V lost 6 bases and J lost 5; bases outside the gene matches: 7. This CDR3 has 14 residues. Germline CDR1 is MGHDK and CDR2 is SYGVNS. The DNA of the CDR3 is TGTGCCAGCAGAAGGACAGGGGAGGGTGAGACCCAGTACTTC. Protein product: CASRRTGEGETQYF.